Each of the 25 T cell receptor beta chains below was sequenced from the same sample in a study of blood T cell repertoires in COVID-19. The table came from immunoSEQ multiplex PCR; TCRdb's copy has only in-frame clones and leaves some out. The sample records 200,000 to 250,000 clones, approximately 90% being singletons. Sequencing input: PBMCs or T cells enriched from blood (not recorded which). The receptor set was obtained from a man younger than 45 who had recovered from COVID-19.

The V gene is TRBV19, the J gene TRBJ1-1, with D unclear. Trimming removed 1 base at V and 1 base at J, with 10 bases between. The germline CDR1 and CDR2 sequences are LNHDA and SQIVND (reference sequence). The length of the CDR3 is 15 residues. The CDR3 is CASSIGGEPNTEAFF. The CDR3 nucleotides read TGTGCCAGTAGTATAGGCGGGGAACCGAACACTGAAGCTTTCTTT.

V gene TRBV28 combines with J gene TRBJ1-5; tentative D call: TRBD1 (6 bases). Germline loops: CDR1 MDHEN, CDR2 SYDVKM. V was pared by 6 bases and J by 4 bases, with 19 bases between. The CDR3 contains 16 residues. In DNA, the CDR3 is TGTGCCAGCAGGACAGTGGCCAGGGGACCTAATCAGCCCCAGCATTTT. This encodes CASRTVARGPNQPQHF.

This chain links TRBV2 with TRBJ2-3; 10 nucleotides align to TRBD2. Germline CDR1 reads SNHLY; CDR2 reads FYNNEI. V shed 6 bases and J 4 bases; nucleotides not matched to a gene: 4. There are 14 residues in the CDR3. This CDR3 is CASSLLAGSDTQYF. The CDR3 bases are TGTGCCAGCAGCTTACTAGCGGGGTCAGATACGCAGTATTTT.

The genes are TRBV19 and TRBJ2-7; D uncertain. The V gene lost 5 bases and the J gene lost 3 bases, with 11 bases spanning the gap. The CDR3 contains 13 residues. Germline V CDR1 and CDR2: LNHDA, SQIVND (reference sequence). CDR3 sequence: CASSPTSGYEQYF. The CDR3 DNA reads TGTGCCAGTAGTCCAACGTCGGGCTACGAGCAGTACTTC. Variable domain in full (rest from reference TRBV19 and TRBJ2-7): DGGITQSPKYLFRKEGQNVTLSCEQNLNHDAMYWYRQDPGQGLRLIYYSQIVNDFQKGDIAEGYSVSREKKESFPLTVTSAQKNPTAFYLCASSPTSGYEQYFGPGTRLTVT.

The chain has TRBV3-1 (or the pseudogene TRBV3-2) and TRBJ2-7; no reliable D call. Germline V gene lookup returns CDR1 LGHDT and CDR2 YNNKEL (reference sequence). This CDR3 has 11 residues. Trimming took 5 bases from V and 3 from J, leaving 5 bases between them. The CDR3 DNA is TGTGCCAGCAGCATAGACTACGAGCAGTACTTC. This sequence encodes CASSIDYEQYF.

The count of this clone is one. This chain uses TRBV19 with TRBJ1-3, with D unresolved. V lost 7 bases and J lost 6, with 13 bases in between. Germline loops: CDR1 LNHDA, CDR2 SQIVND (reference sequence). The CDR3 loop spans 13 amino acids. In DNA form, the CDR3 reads TGTGCCAGTAATGCGGGCCTACTAAACACCATATATTTT. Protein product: CASNAGLLNTIYF.

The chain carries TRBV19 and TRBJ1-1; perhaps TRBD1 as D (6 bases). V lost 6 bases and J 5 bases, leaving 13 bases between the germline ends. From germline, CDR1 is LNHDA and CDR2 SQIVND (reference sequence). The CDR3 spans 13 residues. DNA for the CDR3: TGTGCCAGTAGCGCACAGGGTAGGACTGAAGCTTTCTTT. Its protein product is CASSAQGRTEAFF.

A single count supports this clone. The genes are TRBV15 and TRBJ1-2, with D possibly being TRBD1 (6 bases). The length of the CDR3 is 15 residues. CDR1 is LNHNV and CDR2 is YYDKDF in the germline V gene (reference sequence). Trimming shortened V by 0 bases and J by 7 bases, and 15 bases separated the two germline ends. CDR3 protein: CATSRDLQGFSGYTF. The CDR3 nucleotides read TGTGCCACCAGCAGAGATCTACAGGGCTTCTCTGGCTACACCTTC.

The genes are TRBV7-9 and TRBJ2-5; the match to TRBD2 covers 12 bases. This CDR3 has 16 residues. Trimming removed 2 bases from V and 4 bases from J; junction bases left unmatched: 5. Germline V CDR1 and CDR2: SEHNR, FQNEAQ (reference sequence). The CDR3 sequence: CASSLRLAGVGETQYF. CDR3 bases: TGTGCCAGCAGCTTACGACTAGCGGGGGTAGGAGAGACCCAGTACTTC.

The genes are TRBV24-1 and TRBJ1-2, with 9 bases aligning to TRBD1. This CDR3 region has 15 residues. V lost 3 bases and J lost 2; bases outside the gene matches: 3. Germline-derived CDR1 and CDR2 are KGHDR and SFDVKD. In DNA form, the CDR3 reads TGTGCCACCAGTGATGACGGGACAGGGAACTATGGCTACACCTTC. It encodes CATSDDGTGNYGYTF.

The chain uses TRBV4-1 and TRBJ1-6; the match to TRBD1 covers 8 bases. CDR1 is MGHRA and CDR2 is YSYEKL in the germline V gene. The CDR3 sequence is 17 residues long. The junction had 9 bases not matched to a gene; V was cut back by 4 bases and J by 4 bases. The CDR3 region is CASSRQQGEGYNSPLHF. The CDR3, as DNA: TGCGCCAGCAGCCGACAACAGGGGGAAGGTTATAATTCACCCCTCCACTTT.

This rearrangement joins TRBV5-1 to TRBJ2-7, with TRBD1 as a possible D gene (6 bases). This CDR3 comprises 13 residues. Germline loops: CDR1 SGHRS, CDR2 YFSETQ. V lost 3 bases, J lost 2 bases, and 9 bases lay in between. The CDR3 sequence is CASSSGDPYEQYF. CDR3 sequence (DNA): TGCGCCAGCAGCTCAGGGGATCCCTACGAGCAGTACTTC.

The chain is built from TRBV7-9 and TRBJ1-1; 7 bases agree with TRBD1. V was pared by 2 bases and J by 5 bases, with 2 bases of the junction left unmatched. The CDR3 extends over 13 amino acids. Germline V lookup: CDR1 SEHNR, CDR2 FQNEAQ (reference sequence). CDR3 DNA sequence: TGTGCCAGCAGCTTAAAGACAGGGACTGAAGCTTTCTTT. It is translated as CASSLKTGTEAFF.

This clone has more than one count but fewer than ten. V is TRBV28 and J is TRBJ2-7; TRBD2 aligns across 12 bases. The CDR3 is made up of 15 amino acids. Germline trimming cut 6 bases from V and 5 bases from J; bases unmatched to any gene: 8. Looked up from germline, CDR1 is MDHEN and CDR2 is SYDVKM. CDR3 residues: CASRPPTSGSHEQYF. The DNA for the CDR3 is TGTGCCAGCAGGCCCCCGACTAGCGGGAGTCACGAGCAGTACTTC.

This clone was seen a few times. This CDR3 is CASSEEGGSTGELFF. CDR3 coding DNA: TGTGCCAGCAGTGAAGAGGGGGGGTCCACCGGGGAGCTGTTTTTT. The chain carries TRBV2 and TRBJ2-2; a possible D gene is TRBD2 (7 bases). There are 15 residues in the CDR3. With 1 base removed from V and 4 bases from J, the gap between germline ends came to 10 bases. From germline, CDR1 is SNHLY and CDR2 FYNNEI.

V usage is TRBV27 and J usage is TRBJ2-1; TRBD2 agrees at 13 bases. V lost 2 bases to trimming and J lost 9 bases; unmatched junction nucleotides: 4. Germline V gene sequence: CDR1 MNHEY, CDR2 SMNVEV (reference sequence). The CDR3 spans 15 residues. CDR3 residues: CASSLGTSGIPEQFF. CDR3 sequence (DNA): TGTGCCAGCAGTTTAGGGACTAGCGGGATCCCTGAGCAGTTCTTC.

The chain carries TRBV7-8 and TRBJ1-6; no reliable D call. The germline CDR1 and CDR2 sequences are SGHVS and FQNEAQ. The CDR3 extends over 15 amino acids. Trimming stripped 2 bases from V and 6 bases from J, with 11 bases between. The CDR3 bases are TGTGCCAGCAGCTTATACATTCAGGCTAATTCACCCCTCCACTTT. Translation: CASSLYIQANSPLHF.

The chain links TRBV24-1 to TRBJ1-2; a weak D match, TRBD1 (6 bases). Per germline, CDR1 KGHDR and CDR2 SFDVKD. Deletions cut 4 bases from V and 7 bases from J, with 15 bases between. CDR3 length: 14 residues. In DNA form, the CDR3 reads TGTGCCACCAGTGACCGGACAGTCTCGGGTGGCTACACCTTC. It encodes CATSDRTVSGGYTF.

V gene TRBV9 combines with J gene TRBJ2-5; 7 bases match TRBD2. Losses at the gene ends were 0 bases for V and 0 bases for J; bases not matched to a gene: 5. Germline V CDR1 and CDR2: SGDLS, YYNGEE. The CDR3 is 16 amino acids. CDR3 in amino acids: CASSVALREHQETQYF. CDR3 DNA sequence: TGTGCCAGCAGCGTAGCTCTGCGGGAGCACCAAGAGACCCAGTACTTC.

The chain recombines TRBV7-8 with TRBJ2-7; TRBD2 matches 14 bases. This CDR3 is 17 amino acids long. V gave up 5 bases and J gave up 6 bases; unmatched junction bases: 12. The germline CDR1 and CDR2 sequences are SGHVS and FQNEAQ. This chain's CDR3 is CASSPGLAGVALVEQYF. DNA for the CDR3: TGTGCCAGCAGCCCGGGACTAGCGGGAGTGGCGTTGGTCGAGCAGTACTTC.

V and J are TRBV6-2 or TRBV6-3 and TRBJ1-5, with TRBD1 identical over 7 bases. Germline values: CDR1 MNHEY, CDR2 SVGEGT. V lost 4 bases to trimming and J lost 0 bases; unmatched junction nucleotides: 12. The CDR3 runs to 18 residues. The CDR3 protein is CASSSSGTVTYSNQPQHF. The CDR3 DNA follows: TGTGCCAGCAGTTCCTCCGGGACAGTTACATATAGCAATCAGCCCCAGCATTTT.

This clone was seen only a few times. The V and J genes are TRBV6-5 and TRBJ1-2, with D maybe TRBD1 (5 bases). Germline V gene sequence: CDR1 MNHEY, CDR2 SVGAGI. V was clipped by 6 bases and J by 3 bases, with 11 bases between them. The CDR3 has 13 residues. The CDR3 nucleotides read TGTGCCAGCAGCGCCAGGGCTGACTATGGCTACACCTTC. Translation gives CASSARADYGYTF.

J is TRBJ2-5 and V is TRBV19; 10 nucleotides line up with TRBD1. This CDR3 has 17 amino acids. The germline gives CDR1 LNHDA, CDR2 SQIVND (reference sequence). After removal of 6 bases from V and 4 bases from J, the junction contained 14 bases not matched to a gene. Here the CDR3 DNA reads TGTGCCAGTAGCCAAGTGGGGGGGACAGGGGTCGGAGAGACCCAGTACTTC. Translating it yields CASSQVGGTGVGETQYF.

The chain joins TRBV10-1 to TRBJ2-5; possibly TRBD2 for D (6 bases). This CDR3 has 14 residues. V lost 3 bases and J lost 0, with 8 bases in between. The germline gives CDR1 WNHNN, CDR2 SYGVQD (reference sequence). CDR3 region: CASSERLDQETQYF. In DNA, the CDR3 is TGCGCCAGCAGTGAAAGACTAGACCAAGAGACCCAGTACTTC.

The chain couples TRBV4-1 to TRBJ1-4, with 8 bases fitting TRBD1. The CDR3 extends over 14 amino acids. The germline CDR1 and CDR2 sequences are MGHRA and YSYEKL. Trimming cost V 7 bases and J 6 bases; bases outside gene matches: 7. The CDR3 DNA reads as TGCGCCAGCACCAGGACAGGGTCAGATGAAAAACTGTTTTTT. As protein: CASTRTGSDEKLFF.